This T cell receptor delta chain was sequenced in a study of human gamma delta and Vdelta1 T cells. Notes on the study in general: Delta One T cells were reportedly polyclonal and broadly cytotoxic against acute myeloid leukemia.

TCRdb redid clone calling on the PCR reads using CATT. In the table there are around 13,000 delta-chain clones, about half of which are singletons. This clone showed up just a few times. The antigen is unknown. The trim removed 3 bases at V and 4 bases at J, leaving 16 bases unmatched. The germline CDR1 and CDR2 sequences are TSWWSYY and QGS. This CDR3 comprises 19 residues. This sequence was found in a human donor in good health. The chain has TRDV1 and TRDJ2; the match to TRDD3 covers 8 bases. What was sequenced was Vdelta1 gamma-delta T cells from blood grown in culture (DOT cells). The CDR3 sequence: CALGEKRHVGDWQTAQLFF. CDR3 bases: TGTGCTCTTGGGGAGAAGCGCCATGTGGGGGATTGGCAGACAGCACAACTCTTCTTT.